This T cell receptor (beta chain) was retrieved from a study of blood T cell repertoires in COVID-19. A Seattle source enrolled patients during active infection and followed them longitudinally. The CDR3 totals 14 residues. Trimming stripped 2 bases from V and 0 bases from J, with 8 bases between. CDR1 is SGHTA, CDR2 FQGNSA, per germline. In the authors' methods: Amplification of reference gene primers provided the estimated nucleated cell counts. Only in-frame clones appear in the TCRdb table, and some are missing; sequencing was by immunoSEQ multiplex PCR. V, J and clone size are taken as reported in that table, and D and trimming were inferred from the DNA itself. The data hold over 200,000 clones, with 90% observed a single time.

The V call is TRBV7-2, the J call TRBJ2-7; D remains ambiguous. The material sequenced was peripheral blood. This clonotype was obtained from a young man with COVID-19, enrolled during active disease. In DNA form, the CDR3 reads TGTGCCAGCAGCTTAAACCGAGACTCCTACGAGCAGTACTTC. Its translation: CASSLNRDSYEQYF.